A single sample gave rise to the 13 T cell receptor beta chains below, sequenced in a study of T-cell memory formation after mild COVID-19. TCRdb used MiXCR to reprocess the 5' RACE reads, holding one entry per CDR3 protein. The table records roughly 600,000 distinct CDR3 sequences, 18% of them present only once. Specimen: PBMCs or a T cell subset sorted from them (not recorded which). Receptor source: an adult woman who had mild COVID-19 (a few samples of this study predate the infection). Cell type and time point are not known.

This clonotype appeared a few times. The V call is TRBV6-1, the J call TRBJ2-5; 15 bases line up with TRBD2. In germline, CDR1 is MNHNS, CDR2 SASEGT. The CDR3 runs to 15 residues. Trimming cost V 5 bases and J 6 bases; bases outside gene matches: 4. The CDR3 DNA reads TGTGCCAGCAGTACCGGACTAGCGGGAGGGAAGACCCAGTACTTC. The encoded protein is CASSTGLAGGKTQYF.

The J gene is TRBJ2-7, the V gene TRBV7-6; D is possibly TRBD2 (6 bases). Per the germline V gene, CDR1 is SGHVS and CDR2 is FNYEAQ. V lost 4 bases, J lost 3 bases, and 10 bases lay in between. CDR3 length: 13 amino acids. In DNA, the CDR3 is TGTGCCAGCAGCTCCGGGGGTTTCTACGAGCAGTACTTC. This translates into CASSSGGFYEQYF. The full variable domain, in which reference TRBV7-6 and TRBJ2-7 provide the parts outside the CDR3, is GAGVSQSPRYKVTKRGQDVALRCDPISGHVSLYWYRQALGQGPEFLTYFNYEAQQDKSGLPNDRFSAERPEGSISTLTIQRTEQRDSAMYRCASSSGGFYEQYFGPGTRLTVT.

This chain connects TRBV3-1 to TRBJ1-4; perhaps TRBD1 as D (5 bases). The CDR3 length is 15 residues. In germline, CDR1 is LGHDT, CDR2 YNNKEL (reference sequence). Trimming cost V 2 bases and J 7 bases, with 14 bases left between them. The CDR3 spells CASSQPGTIGEKLFF. In DNA form, the CDR3 reads TGTGCCAGCAGCCAACCGGGGACGATAGGTGAAAAACTGTTTTTT. The full variable domain, rest sourced from reference TRBV3-1 and TRBJ1-4, is DTAVSQTPKYLVTQMGNDKSIKCEQNLGHDTMYWYKQDSKKFLKIMFSYNNKELIINETVPNRFSPKSPDKAHLNLHINSLELGDSAVYFCASSQPGTIGEKLFFGSGTQLSVL.

The genes are TRBV5-1 and TRBJ1-1; a possible D gene is TRBD1 (6 bases). The CDR3 is 13 amino acids. The ends were cut back, 4 bases at V and 6 bases at J, with 13 bases in the middle. Germline CDR1 is SGHRS and CDR2 is YFSETQ. The CDR3 region is CASSQQGRAEAFF. The CDR3, as DNA: TGCGCCAGCAGCCAACAGGGACGGGCTGAAGCTTTCTTT.

This clonotype was counted a few times. The V call is TRBV7-8, the J call TRBJ1-6, with TRBD1 matching over 10 bases. Trimming removed 10 bases from V and 8 bases from J; junction bases left unmatched: 2. CDR3 length: 12 residues. Germline V gene data show CDR1 as SGHVS and CDR2 as FQNEAQ. This CDR3 is CATGTGDSPLHF. The CDR3 DNA is TGTGCCACCGGGACAGGGGATTCACCCCTCCACTTT.

This chain connects TRBV3-1 to TRBJ1-4; D is ambiguous. The V gene's germline CDR1 is LGHDT and CDR2 YNNKEL (reference sequence). Trimming cost V 8 bases and J 7 bases, with 14 bases left between them. The CDR3 has 13 residues. As DNA, the CDR3 is TGTGCCAGCGTCCGGGCGCCGGGTGAAAAACTGTTTTTT. Protein sequence: CASVRAPGEKLFF.

J is TRBJ2-3 and V is TRBV9; D ambiguous. Germline V CDR1 and CDR2: SGDLS, YYNGEE. Trimming took 0 bases from V and 2 from J, leaving 7 bases between them. The CDR3 is 14 residues long. CDR3 amino acids: CASSVGKVTDTQYF. The CDR3 bases are TGTGCCAGCAGCGTAGGCAAAGTCACAGATACGCAGTATTTT.

The chain employs TRBV6-5 and TRBJ1-4, with TRBD1 matching over 7 bases. Per the germline V gene, CDR1 is MNHEY and CDR2 is SVGAGI. The CDR3 length is 14 residues. With 6 bases clipped from V and 5 bases from J, the junction kept 6 bases outside the gene matches. CDR3 sequence: CASRRQGGNEKLFF. The CDR3 nucleotides are TGTGCCAGCAGAAGACAGGGAGGGAATGAAAAACTGTTTTTT.

This clonotype was counted between two and nine times. The chain carries TRBV10-3 and TRBJ1-2; 11 bases are a match to TRBD1. Germline CDR1 reads ENHRY; CDR2 reads SYGVKD. Unmatched junction bases numbered 11, after V lost 4 bases and J lost 1 base. The CDR3 extends over 18 amino acids. Written as DNA, the CDR3 is TGTGCCATCAGTGGTAGGACAGGGGGCGCAGAAAGTAACTATGGCTACACCTTC. Amino acids: CAISGRTGGAESNYGYTF.

This clonotype was seen a few times. The chain uses TRBV12-3 or TRBV12-4 and TRBJ2-1, with TRBD2 identical over 15 bases. With V trimmed by 1 base and J by 7 bases, 5 bases remained unmatched. The CDR3 runs to 17 residues. As DNA, the CDR3 is TGTGCCAGCAGTTTAGAAGGACTAGCGGGAGGGGGTAATGAGCAGTTCTTC. Translating gives CASSLEGLAGGGNEQFF.

The table lists this clonotype with a few counts. This chain joins TRBV7-2 and TRBJ2-6, with 10 positions matching TRBD2. V lost 1 base and J lost 0; bases outside the gene matches: 3. The CDR3 has 18 amino acids. CDR1 and CDR2 from the germline V gene are SGHTA and FQGNSA. CDR3 region: CASSLVAGGYSGANVLTF. The CDR3 DNA is TGTGCCAGCAGCTTAGTAGCGGGGGGCTACTCTGGGGCCAACGTCCTGACTTTC.

V usage is TRBV5-1 and J usage is TRBJ2-7, with D maybe TRBD2 (7 bases). This CDR3 spans 17 amino acids. The V and J ends lost 4 bases and 7 bases respectively, with 27 bases between them. CDR1 SGHRS and CDR2 YFSETQ come from the germline V gene. The CDR3 coding sequence is TGCGCCAGCAGCCTGGGGGGGCCGGAAAGAACCTTGAGGGAGCAGTACTTC. Protein sequence: CASSLGGPERTLREQYF.

This clonotype occurred once. The rearrangement joins TRBV3-1 to TRBJ1-6; no clear D. The CDR3 runs 16 residues. Germline values: CDR1 LGHDT, CDR2 YNNKEL (reference sequence). Trimming shortened V by 3 bases and J by 5 bases, and 14 bases separated the two germline ends. CDR3 sequence reads: CASSHGTYVDNSPLHF. The CDR3 DNA follows: TGTGCCAGCAGCCACGGCACATATGTAGATAATTCACCCCTCCACTTT.